The table lists the clone carrying this T cell receptor (beta chain) with a few counts. This sample is part of a study of human T cells and chemical hapten exposure. Study at large: While the approximately 24-week study was under way, patients received diphenylcyclopropenone on the scalp every week.

Time point noted: patch test 3, about 24 weeks after DPC sensitization. The treatment denotes: therapeutic diphenylcyclopropenone sensitization with weekly scalp DPC. Individual cDNA molecules each carried unique molecular identifiers attached by the library. From the RACE reads, TCRdb called clonotypes with MiXCR, one entry per CDR3 protein. The sample lists 180,000 or so distinct CDR3 sequences; around a quarter were seen once. Germline CDR1 and CDR2: DFQATT and SNEGSKA (reference sequence). V was shortened by 1 base and J by 5 bases, with 7 bases between the two germline ends. This CDR3 is built from 12 residues.

The sequencing used whole blood, collected in connection with sensitization to the hapten diphenylcyclopropenone (DPC). The genes are TRBV20-1 and TRBJ2-3, with D uncertain. The receptor was derived from a woman aged 35 to 49 with alopecia areata. Some clones in this sample may be carry-over from other donors' samples. The CDR3 protein is CSARVNGDTQYF. The CDR3 DNA reads TGCAGTGCTAGAGTCAACGGAGATACGCAGTATTTT.